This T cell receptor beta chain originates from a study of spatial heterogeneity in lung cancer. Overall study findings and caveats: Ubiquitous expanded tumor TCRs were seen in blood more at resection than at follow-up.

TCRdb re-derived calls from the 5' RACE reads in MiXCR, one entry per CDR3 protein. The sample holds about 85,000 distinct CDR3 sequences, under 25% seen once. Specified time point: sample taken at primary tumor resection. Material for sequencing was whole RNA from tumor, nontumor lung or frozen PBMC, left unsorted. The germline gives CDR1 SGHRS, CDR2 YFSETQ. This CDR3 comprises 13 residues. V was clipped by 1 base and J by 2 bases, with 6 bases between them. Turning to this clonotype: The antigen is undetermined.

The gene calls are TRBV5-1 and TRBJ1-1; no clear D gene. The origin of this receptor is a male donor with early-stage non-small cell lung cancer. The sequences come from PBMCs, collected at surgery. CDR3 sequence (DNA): TGCGCCAGCAGCTTGACAGATAACACTGAAGCTTTCTTT. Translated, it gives CASSLTDNTEAFF.